Here is one TCR beta chain with its context. The data were taken from a study of blood T cell repertoires in COVID-19. The method was immunoSEQ multiplex PCR; TCRdb's version includes in-frame clones alone and lacks a portion of them. The table has some 110,000 clones, approximately 78% seen once; the top ten hold roughly 8.2%. The CDR3 has 15 amino acids. V was shortened by 3 bases and J by 1 base, with 10 bases between the two germline ends. Germline V lookup: CDR1 KGHDR, CDR2 SFDVKD. This clonotype was sampled from a man aged 65 to 79 with acute or convalescent COVID-19. The genes are TRBV24-1 and TRBJ2-3; tentative D call: TRBD2 (6 bases). Sequences were obtained from peripheral blood. The CDR3: CATSDRKRGTDTQYF. The CDR3 DNA is TGTGCCACCAGTGATAGGAAGCGGGGCACAGATACGCAGTATTTT.